The 9 T cell receptor beta chains presented below share a single source sample, sequenced in a study of regulatory T cells in long-lasting Graves disease. Libraries of TCR beta came from iRepertoire HTBI primers plus Arm-PCR of CDR3 regions. MiXCR was run by TCRdb on the multiplex PCR reads, yielding one entry per CDR3 protein. The table lists about 350,000 distinct CDR3 sequences, under 20% of them singletons, with roughly 21% in the top ten. This sample's time point: newly diagnosed GD, antithyroid drugs for less than 3 months. PBMC RNA was the source of the TCR library. This same sample was also taken into another study, of T cells in Graves' hyperthyroidism and ophthalmopathy.

The starting material was peripheral blood mononuclear cells (PBMCs), obtained at new diagnosis, from a patient treated with antithyroid drugs. These receptors came from a woman aged 18-29 years with Graves disease.

This clonotype came up a few times. The chain uses TRBV7-9 and TRBJ2-3; the match to TRBD1 covers 9 bases. Germline V gene sequence: CDR1 SEHNR, CDR2 FQNEAQ (reference sequence). The CDR3 covers 17 residues. The V and J ends lost 2 bases and 3 bases, in that order; junction bases with no gene match: 9. This CDR3 is CASSLTWTGVRTDTQYF. The CDR3 DNA sequence: TGTGCCAGCAGCTTAACATGGACAGGGGTGAGGACAGATACGCAGTATTTT. Filled out from reference TRBV7-9 and TRBJ2-3, the complete variable domain reads DTGVSQNPRHKITKRGQNVTFRCDPISEHNRLYWYRQTLGQGPEFLTYFQNEAQLEKSRLLSDRFSAERPKGSFSTLEIQRTEQGDSAMYLCASSLTWTGVRTDTQYFGPGTRLTVL.

This clonotype has a count of ten or more. The V and J genes are TRBV11-2 and TRBJ2-5; a possible D gene is TRBD2 (6 bases). The germline CDR1 and CDR2 sequences are SGHAT and FQNNGV. Trimming removed 5 bases at V and 1 base at J, with 14 bases between. The CDR3 covers 15 residues. The chain's CDR3 is CASSREGRTQETQYF. CDR3 DNA: TGTGCCAGCAGCCGCGAAGGGAGGACCCAAGAGACCCAGTACTTC.

At least ten counts were recorded for this clonotype. The genes are TRBV2 and TRBJ2-7, with a weak D call TRBD2 (6 bases). The CDR3 has 15 amino acids. V was clipped by 3 bases and J by 2 bases, with 14 bases between them. Germline CDR1 reads SNHLY; CDR2 reads FYNNEI. The CDR3 sequence is CASSEMVAEPYEQYF. The CDR3 region has the DNA TGTGCCAGCAGTGAGATGGTAGCGGAACCCTACGAGCAGTACTTC. The whole variable domain, remainder taken from reference TRBV2 and TRBJ2-7, is EPEVTQTPSHQVTQMGQEVILRCVPISNHLYFYWYRQILGQKVEFLVSFYNNEISEKSEIFDDQFSVERPDGSNFTLKIRSTKLEDSAMYFCASSEMVAEPYEQYFGPGTRLTVT.

This clonotype was found a few times. The chain carries TRBV29-1 and TRBJ1-2; 8 nucleotides align to TRBD1. CDR3 size: 16 residues. CDR1 and CDR2 (germline): SQVTM, ANQGSEA. With V trimmed by 3 bases and J by 7 bases, 16 bases remained unmatched. The CDR3 nucleotides are TGCAGCGTTGACAGGACAGGGATGGAGTTAAGTGGTGGCTACACCTTC. This encodes CSVDRTGMELSGGYTF.

There are a few counts of this clonotype. J is TRBJ2-3 and V is TRBV10-2; maybe TRBD2 (6 bases). Germline V gene data show CDR1 as WSHSY and CDR2 as SAAADI. The CDR3 runs 13 residues. V lost 7 bases and J lost 3, with 11 bases in between. CDR3 amino acids: CASTGRLTDTQYF. Here the CDR3 DNA reads TGCGCCAGCACAGGGAGGTTGACAGATACGCAGTATTTT.

This clonotype was observed many times. The chain links TRBV12-3 or TRBV12-4 to TRBJ1-6, with D uncertain. The CDR3 loop spans 16 amino acids. With 3 bases removed from V and 0 bases from J, the gap between germline ends came to 9 bases. CDR3 sequence: CASSFERSSYNSPLHF. CDR3 in DNA: TGTGCCAGCAGTTTTGAGAGAAGCTCCTATAATTCACCCCTCCACTTT.

Comment on this clonotype: Because the CDR3 is missing its conserved closing phenylalanine or tryptophan, this is likely a read error. The limits of the CDR3 on the DNA are not certain, so only TCRdb's listed CDR3 is given. This chain connects TRBV5-6 to TRBJ2-3; the table's D call of TRBD1 was not tested on the DNA. Per germline, CDR1 SGHDT and CDR2 YYEEEE. The CDR3 is 8 amino acids in total, end residues counted. This CDR3 reads CASSGRLQ.

This clonotype was found many times. This chain joins TRBV30 and TRBJ1-2; TRBD1 is a possible D gene (5 bases). Germline V lookup: CDR1 GTSNPN, CDR2 SVGIG (reference sequence). Between the trimmed V and J ends, which lost 0 bases and 6 bases, there was a span of 14 bases. The CDR3 is made up of 14 amino acids. CDR3 in amino acids: CAWSVRAGKDGYTF. In DNA form, the CDR3 reads TGTGCCTGGAGTGTACGGGCAGGGAAGGATGGCTACACCTTC.

This clonotype was seen at least ten times. The chain links TRBV7-2 to TRBJ2-3; D assignment may be TRBD1 or TRBD2 (5 bases each). Germline CDR1 is SGHTA and CDR2 is FQGNSA. V dropped 2 bases and J dropped 2 bases, with 8 bases sitting between them. CDR3 length: 14 residues. The CDR3 loop is CASSLRGATDTQYF. The CDR3 DNA follows: TGTGCCAGCAGCTTAAGGGGAGCCACAGATACGCAGTATTTT.